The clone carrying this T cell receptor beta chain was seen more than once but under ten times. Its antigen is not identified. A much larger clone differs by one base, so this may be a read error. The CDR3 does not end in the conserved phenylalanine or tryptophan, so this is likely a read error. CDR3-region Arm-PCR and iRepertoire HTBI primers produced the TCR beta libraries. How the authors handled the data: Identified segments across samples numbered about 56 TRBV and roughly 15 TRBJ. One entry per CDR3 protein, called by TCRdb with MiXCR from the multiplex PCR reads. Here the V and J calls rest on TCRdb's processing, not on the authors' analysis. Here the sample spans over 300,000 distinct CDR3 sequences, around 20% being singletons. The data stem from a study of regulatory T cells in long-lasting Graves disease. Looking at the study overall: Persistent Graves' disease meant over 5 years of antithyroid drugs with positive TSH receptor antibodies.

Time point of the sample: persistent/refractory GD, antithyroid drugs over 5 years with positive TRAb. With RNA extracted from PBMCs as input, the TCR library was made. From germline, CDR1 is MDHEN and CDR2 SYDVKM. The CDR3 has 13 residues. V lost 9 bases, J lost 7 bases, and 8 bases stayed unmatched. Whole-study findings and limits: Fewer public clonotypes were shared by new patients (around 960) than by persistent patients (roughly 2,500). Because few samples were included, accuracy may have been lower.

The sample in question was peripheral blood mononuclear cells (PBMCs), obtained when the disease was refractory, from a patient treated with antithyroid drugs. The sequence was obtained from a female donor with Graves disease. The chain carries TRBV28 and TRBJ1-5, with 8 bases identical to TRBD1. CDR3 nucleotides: TGTGCCAGTTCGGACAGGGAGGGACAGCCCCAGCATTCT. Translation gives CASSDREGQPQHS.